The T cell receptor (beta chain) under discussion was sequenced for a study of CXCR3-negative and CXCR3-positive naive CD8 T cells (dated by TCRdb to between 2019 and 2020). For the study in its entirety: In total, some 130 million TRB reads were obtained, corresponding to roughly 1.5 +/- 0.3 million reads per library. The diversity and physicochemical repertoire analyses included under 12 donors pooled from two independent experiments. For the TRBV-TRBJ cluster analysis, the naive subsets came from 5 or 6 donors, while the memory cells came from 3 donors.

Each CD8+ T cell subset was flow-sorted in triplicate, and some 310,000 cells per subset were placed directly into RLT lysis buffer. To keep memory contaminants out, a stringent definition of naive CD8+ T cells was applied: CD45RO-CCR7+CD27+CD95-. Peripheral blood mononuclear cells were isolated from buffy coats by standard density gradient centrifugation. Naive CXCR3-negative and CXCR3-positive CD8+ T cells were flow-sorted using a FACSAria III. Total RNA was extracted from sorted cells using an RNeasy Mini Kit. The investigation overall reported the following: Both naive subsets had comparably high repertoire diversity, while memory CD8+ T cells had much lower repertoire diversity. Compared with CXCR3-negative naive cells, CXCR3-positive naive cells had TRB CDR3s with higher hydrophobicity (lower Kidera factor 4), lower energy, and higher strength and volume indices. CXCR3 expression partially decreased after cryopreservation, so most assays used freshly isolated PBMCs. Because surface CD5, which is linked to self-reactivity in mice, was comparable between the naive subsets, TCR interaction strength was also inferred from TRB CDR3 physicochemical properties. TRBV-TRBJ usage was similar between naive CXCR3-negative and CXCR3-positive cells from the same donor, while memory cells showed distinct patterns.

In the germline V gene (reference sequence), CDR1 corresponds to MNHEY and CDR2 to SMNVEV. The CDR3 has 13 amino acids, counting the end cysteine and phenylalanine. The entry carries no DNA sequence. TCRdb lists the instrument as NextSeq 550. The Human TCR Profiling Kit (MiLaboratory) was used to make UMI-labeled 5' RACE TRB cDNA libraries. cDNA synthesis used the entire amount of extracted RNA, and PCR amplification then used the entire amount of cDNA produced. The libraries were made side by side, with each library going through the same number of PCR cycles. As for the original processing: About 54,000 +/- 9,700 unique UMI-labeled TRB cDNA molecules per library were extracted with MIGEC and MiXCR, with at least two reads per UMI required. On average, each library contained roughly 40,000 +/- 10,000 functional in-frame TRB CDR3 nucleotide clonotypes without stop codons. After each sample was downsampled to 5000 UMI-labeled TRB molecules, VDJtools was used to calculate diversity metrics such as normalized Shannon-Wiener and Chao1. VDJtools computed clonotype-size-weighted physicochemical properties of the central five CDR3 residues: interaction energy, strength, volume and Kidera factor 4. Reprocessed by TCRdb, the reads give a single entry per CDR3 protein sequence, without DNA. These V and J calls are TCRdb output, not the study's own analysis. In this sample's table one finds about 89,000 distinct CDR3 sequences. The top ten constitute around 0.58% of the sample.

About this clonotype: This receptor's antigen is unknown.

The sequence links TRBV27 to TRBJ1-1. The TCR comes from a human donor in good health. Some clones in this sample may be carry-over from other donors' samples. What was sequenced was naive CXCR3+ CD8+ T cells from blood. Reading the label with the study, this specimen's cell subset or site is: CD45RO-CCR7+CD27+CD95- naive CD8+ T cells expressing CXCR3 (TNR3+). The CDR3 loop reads CASSLKYYHEAFF.